Reported below is one T cell receptor beta chain. This clone was seen a single time. Its target antigen remains unknown. No per-base quality is available; no much larger clone lies one base away. This record belongs to a study of OX40 agonist ivuxolimab in advanced cancers. At the level of the whole study: Ivuxolimab was a fully human IgG2 agonistic monoclonal antibody targeting the costimulatory receptor OX40 (CD134). Prior anti-PD-1, anti-PD-L1 or anti-CTLA-4 therapy was permitted, and 40% of dose-escalation patients had received checkpoint inhibitors. The paper reports the monotherapy dose-escalation portion (N of about 50 patients) of the phase I ivuxolimab trial. Of the approximately 50 dose-escalation patients, hepatocellular carcinoma was present in 19, melanoma in roughly 15, renal cell carcinoma in 9 and head and neck cancer in 9. Peripheral TCRbeta sequencing aimed to test whether ivuxolimab altered TCR sequence diversity and caused clonal T-cell expansion. Partial responses were achieved by three dose-escalation patients, of whom one had hepatocellular carcinoma and two had cutaneous melanoma. Intravenous ivuxolimab was administered to patients every 2 weeks at six dose levels: 0.01, 0.1, 0.3, 1.5, 3 and 10 mg/kg. A male proportion of roughly 80% and a mean age of 60 years, ranging from 23 to 79, were recorded for the dose-escalation cohort.

Broad study findings and their caveats: Low levels of normalized T-cell clonal expansion were also seen in some patients who did not respond. At doses of 0.1 to 3.0 mg/kg, clonal expansion of both CD4+ and CD8+ T cells in blood was seen between baseline and week 6. Which antigens the clonally expanded peripheral T cells were specific for was not determined. In partial responders in the 0.1-3.0 mg/kg groups, normalized peripheral clonal expansion was found to be among the lowest, especially among CD8+ T cells. After ivuxolimab, expanded clones were on average more numerous among CD8+ T cells than among CD4+ T cells.

Genomic DNA was extracted from sorted cells for sequencing of the TCRbeta CDR3 region. The immunoSEQ Assay was used to sequence the TCRbeta CDR3 regions. TCRdb stores this immuneACCESS table with in-frame sequences only. Part of the clones is absent; in the studies checked, under half of the shortfall reflects unresolved V genes, and no reason is known for the rest. For this sample there are roughly 48,000 clones; about 79% appear just once. Of the sample, 2% to 3% falls within the top ten clones. The trial excluded patients who had a history of autoimmune disease or were on systemic immunosuppression. Peripheral blood for TCR sequencing was collected from all dose cohorts at baseline, on cycle 4 day 1, and on cycle 7 day 1. The samples were taken from a phase I, first-in-human, multicenter, open-label dose-escalation trial of ivuxolimab. The trial enrolled adults with locally advanced or metastatic head and neck squamous cell, hepatocellular, melanoma or renal cell carcinoma. Before TCR sequencing, CD4+ T cells and CD8+ T cells from peripheral blood were sorted into separate populations.

The junction shows trimming of 3 bases on V and 5 bases on J, plus 4 bases between the germline ends. Looking up the germline V gene yields CDR1 KGHSH and CDR2 LQKENI. Spanning cysteine to phenylalanine, the CDR3 consists of 11 amino acids. Just the 33-base CDR3 DNA is kept, in frame starting at base 1. The V and J segments used are TRBV18 and TRBJ1-1, with the identity of the D gene unclear. The TCR comes from an adult with an advanced solid tumor such as melanoma, head and neck, liver or kidney cancer. The input for sequencing was CD4+ or CD8+ T cells sorted from blood, taken in a trial of the OX40 agonist ivuxolimab. The DNA sequence is as follows: TGTGCCAGCTCACCGGGGACTGAAGCTTTCTTT. Translated, it reads CASSPGTEAFF.